The 7 T cell receptor beta chains below all came from one sample that was sequenced in a study of blood T cell repertoires in COVID-19. Here immunoSEQ multiplex PCR was the method, and the copy in TCRdb shows in-frame clones only, minus some. The table records about 33,000 clones, roughly 85% of them present only once. The sequenced material came from peripheral blood. These receptors were collected from a man between 60 and 70 years old with active COVID-19.

The V gene is TRBV10-2, the J gene TRBJ2-7, with a tentative D call TRBD2 (6 bases). The germline V gene encodes CDR1 WSHSY and CDR2 SAAADI. This CDR3 has 12 amino acids. V lost 8 bases and J lost 0, with 8 bases in between. Written as DNA, the CDR3 is TGCGCCAGCGGGACTCACTCCTACGAGCAGTACTTC. Protein sequence: CASGTHSYEQYF.

The V and J genes are TRBV6-5 and TRBJ2-1, with D perhaps TRBD2 (6 bases). The germline V and J ends were trimmed by 7 bases and 6 bases, with 19 bases remaining between them. Germline CDR1 reads MNHEY; CDR2 reads SVGAGI. The CDR3 runs to 15 residues. The CDR3 is CASTSRDSRGNEQFF. DNA for the CDR3: TGTGCCAGCACCTCCCGGGACTCCCGTGGCAATGAGCAGTTCTTC.

The V gene is TRBV28, the J gene TRBJ2-7; weak D call: TRBD2 (6 bases). CDR3 length: 15 amino acids. Trimming took off 6 bases at V and 2 bases at J, with 17 bases between the two ends. From germline, CDR1 is MDHEN and CDR2 SYDVKM. The CDR3 coding sequence is TGTGCCAGCAGATCGATGGAGGGGTCAACCTACGAGCAGTACTTC. It translates to CASRSMEGSTYEQYF. Full variable domain (rest looked up from reference TRBV28 and TRBJ2-7): DVKVTQSSRYLVKRTGEKVFLECVQDMDHENMFWYRQDPGLGLRLIYFSYDVKMKEKGDIPEGYSVSREKKERFSLILESASTNQTSMYLCASRSMEGSTYEQYFGPGTRLTVT.

CDR3 sequence reads: CASSFLRTEAFF. CDR3 sequence (DNA): TGTGCCAGCAGTTTCTTGAGGACTGAAGCTTTCTTT. V and J are TRBV28 and TRBJ1-1; D not certain. Germline V CDR1 and CDR2: MDHEN, SYDVKM. V dropped 3 bases and J dropped 5 bases, with 7 bases sitting between them. The CDR3 totals 12 residues.

This sequence joins TRBV5-4 and TRBJ1-2, with D perhaps matching TRBD1 (5 bases). This CDR3 contains 17 residues. The germline gives CDR1 SGHNT, CDR2 YYREEE (reference sequence). The germline V and J ends were trimmed by 0 bases and 0 bases, with 15 bases remaining between them. CDR3 bases: TGTGCCAGCAGCTTGGTGCAGGGTTTGCGCTCTAACTATGGCTACACCTTC. Protein: CASSLVQGLRSNYGYTF.

The chain combines TRBV9 with TRBJ1-6; 7 bases agree with TRBD1. This CDR3 is 14 amino acids long. Germline V gene lookup returns CDR1 SGDLS and CDR2 YYNGEE. J was trimmed by 7 bases and V by 2 bases; bases with no gene match: 3. The CDR3 here is CASSVGTDNSPLHF. Here the CDR3 DNA reads TGTGCCAGCAGCGTCGGGACAGACAATTCACCCCTCCACTTT.

The chain combines TRBV18 with TRBJ2-1; tentatively, D is TRBD1 (5 bases). V dropped 0 bases and J dropped 9 bases, with 12 bases sitting between them. This CDR3 contains 14 residues. Germline V CDR1 and CDR2: KGHSH, LQKENI. The CDR3 loop reads CASSPPSGWSEQFF. The CDR3 DNA reads as TGTGCCAGCTCACCACCGTCAGGGTGGAGTGAGCAGTTCTTC.